This T cell receptor (beta chain) was documented in a study of control samples from healthy donors and cancer patients. This clone was counted a single time. CDR3 length: 13 amino acids. V was clipped by 0 bases and J by 0 bases, with 0 bases between them. Germline V CDR1 and CDR2: ENHRY, SYGVKD. Measured with immunoSEQ multiplex PCR; TCRdb has only the in-frame clones, and not every one. The sample lists some 74,000 clones, approximately 83% occurring once. The sequencing sample was made of blood. The TCR originated in a man aged 60 to 75 in good health. The rearrangement joins TRBV10-3 to TRBJ1-5; D is unclear. The CDR3 loop reads CAISESSNQPQHF. As DNA, the CDR3 is TGTGCCATCAGTGAGTCTAGCAATCAGCCCCAGCATTTT.